This is a list of T cell receptor beta chains from one sample in a study of shared clonotypes between healthy human individuals. Sequencing used immunoSEQ multiplex PCR; TCRdb keeps in-frame clones, though not all of them. Altogether around 550,000 clones are present, 85% to 95% being singletons, with the ten largest covering 0.095% to 0.14%. The sample consisted of naive CD8+ T cells sorted from blood. Every receptor here comes from a woman in her twenties or thirties in good health. The CDR3 runs from the conserved cysteine through the conserved F or W. The order of the fields is CDR3 DNA, CDR3 protein, V gene, J gene, clone size, D gene. A D gene is named only where the DNA matches it firmly. Size values are once, few and many counts, or a class for expanded clones, and some rows have none.

TGTGCCAGCGGGTACAGCAATCAGCCCCAGCATTTT	CASGYSNQPQHF	TRBV6-1	TRBJ1-5	few	-
TGTGCCAGCAGTTTTGCTCAAAGGGGATACCAGCCCCAGCATTTT	CASSFAQRGYQPQHF	TRBV28	TRBJ1-5	-	-
TGTGCCAGCAGAGAGATCATAGGGACAGCATCTTACGAGCAGTACTTC	CASREIIGTASYEQYF	TRBV28	TRBJ2-7	-	TRBD1
TGTGCCACCAGCAGGGGGACAGGGTCACGTTACGAGCAGTACTTC	CATSRGTGSRYEQYF	TRBV15	TRBJ2-7	-	TRBD1
TGTGCCAGCAGTAGCAGCGGTGAGCAGTTCTTC	CASSSSGEQFF	TRBV6-5	TRBJ2-1	-	-
TGTGCCAGTAGTACGACAGGGTATCAGCCCCAGCATTTT	CASSTTGYQPQHF	TRBV19	TRBJ1-5	-	TRBD1
TGTGCCAGCAGCGTACAGGGTTGGACTGAAGCTTTCTTT	CASSVQGWTEAFF	TRBV11-2	TRBJ1-1	-	-
TGTGCCAGCAGTTTGAGTGGGGACAGTATTCCCTACGAGCAGTACTTC	CASSLSGDSIPYEQYF	TRBV27	TRBJ2-7	-	TRBD1
TGTGCCAGCACCCTAACCGCAGGGGATACTGAAGCTTTCTTT	CASTLTAGDTEAFF	TRBV27	TRBJ1-1	-	-
TGTGCCAGCATCTCTCCCCTGGGCTTCGAGCAGTACTTC	CASISPLGFEQYF	TRBV27	TRBJ2-7	-	-
TGTGCCAGCAGTTTTACGACAGCCATAGCCAAAAACATTCAGTACTTC	CASSFTTAIAKNIQYF	TRBV28	TRBJ2-4	-	-
TGTGCCAGTAGTACAGGGGCCAGCAATCAGCCCCAGCATTTT	CASSTGASNQPQHF	TRBV19	TRBJ1-5	-	-
TGTGCCAGCAGGCCGGGGGGATCCTACGAGCAGTACTTC	CASRPGGSYEQYF	TRBV7-9	TRBJ2-7	once	TRBD2
TGCGCCAGCAGTTGGAATCAGCCCCAGCATTTT	CASSWNQPQHF	TRBV10-1	TRBJ1-5	-	-
TGTGCCAGCAGCCCCAGCCTCGCAGGGGGCCTCTCTGGAAACACCATATATTTT	CASSPSLAGGLSGNTIYF	TRBV5-5	TRBJ1-3	-	TRBD1
TGTGCCAGCAGTGAAGTAGCGGGAGTTGCCGGGGAGCTGTTTTTT	CASSEVAGVAGELFF	TRBV25-1	TRBJ2-2	-	TRBD2
TGTGCCAGCAGTTACGGGGTACCCTATGGCTACACCTTC	CASSYGVPYGYTF	TRBV6-6	TRBJ1-2	-	-
TGTGCCAGCAGCCCCGGCGGTGGGGGGTTGGCTTTCTTT	CASSPGGGGLAFF	TRBV7-3	TRBJ1-1	-	-
TGTGCCAGCAGCCCGGACAGGGACTATGGCTACACCTTC	CASSPDRDYGYTF	TRBV27	TRBJ1-2	-	TRBD1
TGTGCCAGCAGTCCCCCCGACAGGGACGTTTCTGGGGCCAACGTCCTGACTTTC	CASSPPDRDVSGANVLTF	TRBV27	TRBJ2-6	-	TRBD1
TGTGCCAGTAGTTTAGTAACCAACACTGAAGCTTTCTTT	CASSLVTNTEAFF	TRBV19	TRBJ1-1	-	-
TGTGCCAGCAGTGAGGGACGGCTCTCCTACGAGCAGTACTTC	CASSEGRLSYEQYF	TRBV2	TRBJ2-7	-	-
TGTGCCAGCTGGGGCGGAAGCTCCTACAATGAGCAGTTCTTC	CASWGGSSYNEQFF	TRBV27	TRBJ2-1	-	-
TGTGCCAGCAGCTCACTCGAAATGGACAGGGAGAATCAGCCCCAGCATTTT	CASSSLEMDRENQPQHF	TRBV27	TRBJ1-5	-	TRBD1
TGTGCCAGCAGTCTTTCCGGGACAGGGATTCCCGAGCAGTACTTC	CASSLSGTGIPEQYF	TRBV11-2	TRBJ2-7	few	TRBD1
TGCGCCAGCAGTGAGGGGGGGGAGCAGTACTTC	CASSEGGEQYF	TRBV10-2	TRBJ2-7	-	-
TGTGCCAGCACCTCTGGAGGGACAGGCAGTGGAAACACCATATATTTT	CASTSGGTGSGNTIYF	TRBV5-4	TRBJ1-3	-	TRBD1
TGTGCCAGCAGTTTTAACCCCGCCGAGACCCAGTACTTC	CASSFNPAETQYF	TRBV27	TRBJ2-5	once	-
TGCGCCAGCAGTCACTCCCCGGGGGGGTGGATAATGCTAGCCAAAAACATTCAGTACTTC	CASSHSPGGWIMLAKNIQYF	TRBV23-1	TRBJ2-4	-	TRBD2
-	CASSFGEGAGELFF	TRBV27	TRBJ2-2	once	-
TGTGCCAGCAGCATGGGACAGAGCAGAAATAGCAATCAGCCCCAGCATTTT	CASSMGQSRNSNQPQHF	TRBV5-5	TRBJ1-5	-	TRBD1
TGTGCCTGGTTGTCGGGAGACCTATCCTCTGGGGCCAACGTCCTGACTTTC	CAWLSGDLSSGANVLTF	TRBV30	TRBJ2-6	-	-
TGTGCCAGCAGTTTTAGTACACCCGACTACGAGCAGTACTTC	CASSFSTPDYEQYF	TRBV28	TRBJ2-7	-	-
TGTGCCAGCAGTTTCGGAGGACTAGCGGGAGGGCCTGGGAATGAGCAGTTCTTC	CASSFGGLAGGPGNEQFF	TRBV27	TRBJ2-1	-	TRBD2
TGTGCCAGCAGTCCACCTGGACAGGTGAGCTACGAGCAGTACTTC	CASSPPGQVSYEQYF	TRBV27	TRBJ2-7	-	TRBD1
TGTGCCAGCAGCTCGGGACTCTCCTTCACAGATACGCAGTATTTT	CASSSGLSFTDTQYF	TRBV5-4	TRBJ2-3	-	-
TGTGCCAGCAGTTTCAGGTCTCTAAATGAGCAGTTCTTC	CASSFRSLNEQFF	TRBV28	TRBJ2-1	-	-